These 10 T cell receptor beta chains originate from one sample sequenced in a study of T-cell reconstitution after alpha-beta-depleted transplantation in children. Preparation of the TCRbeta library was carried out with unique molecular identifiers. TCRdb re-derived calls from the PCR reads in MiXCR, one entry per CDR3 protein. The sample lists approximately 980,000 distinct CDR3 sequences; roughly 29% were seen once. Sample: PBMCs, mostly from graft donor cells, taken 360 days after TCRalphabeta/CD19-depleted stem cell transplant. The receptors originated from a boy under two years old who had a stem cell transplant for SCID, so the T cells may come from the graft donor.

In this sample, this clonotype turned up a few times. The chain employs TRBV28 and TRBJ2-7, with 7 bases identical to TRBD1. CDR3 size: 14 residues. Per germline, CDR1 MDHEN and CDR2 SYDVKM. V lost 7 bases, J lost 4 bases, and 10 bases stayed unmatched. CDR3 nucleotide sequence: TGTGCCAGCACCGCCGGGACAGTAAAATACGAGCAGTACTTC. This codes for CASTAGTVKYEQYF.

V gene TRBV27 combines with J gene TRBJ2-7; 9 positions match TRBD1. The CDR3 runs 16 residues. Germline lookup yields CDR1 MNHEY and CDR2 SMNVEV (reference sequence). The ends lost 5 bases at V and 3 bases at J; junction bases unmatched: 11. In DNA form, the CDR3 reads TGTGCCAGCAGTGGGGGACCGGGACAGGGACACTACGAGCAGTACTTC. Its translation: CASSGGPGQGHYEQYF.

The rearrangement joins TRBV4-1 to TRBJ2-1; tentatively, D is TRBD1 (5 bases). The CDR3 has 14 amino acids. V was shortened by 5 bases and J by 4 bases, with 12 bases between the two germline ends. Germline CDR1 reads MGHRA; CDR2 reads YSYEKL. The CDR3, as DNA: TGCGCCAGCAGCAACTGGACACATTACAATGAGCAGTTCTTC. Residues: CASSNWTHYNEQFF.

The V gene is TRBV28, the J gene TRBJ2-2; 9 bases are a match to TRBD1. The CDR3 extends over 16 amino acids. After removal of 3 bases from V and 5 bases from J, the junction contained 7 bases not matched to a gene. Per germline, CDR1 MDHEN and CDR2 SYDVKM. The DNA for the CDR3 is TGTGCCAGCAGTTTTCGGCCGGGACAGGGAACCGGGGAGCTGTTTTTT. Translating it yields CASSFRPGQGTGELFF.

The table lists this clonotype with a few counts. This sequence joins TRBV29-1 and TRBJ1-1; TRBD1 matches at 7 bases. V was clipped by 7 bases and J by 6 bases; unmatched bases: 11. This CDR3 comprises 13 residues. Germline V gene sequence: CDR1 SQVTM, CDR2 ANQGSEA. The CDR3 DNA follows: TGCAGCGCCCAGCCCAGGACAGGCTCTGAAGCTTTCTTT. Translating gives CSAQPRTGSEAFF.

The chain carries TRBV12-3 or TRBV12-4 and TRBJ2-7, with D perhaps matching TRBD1 (6 bases). V was trimmed by 6 bases and J by 3 bases, leaving 18 bases between them. The CDR3 has 15 residues. The CDR3 nucleotides are TGTGCCAGCAGCCGGCTCACAGGGAGCGACTACGAGCAGTACTTC. Its translation is CASSRLTGSDYEQYF.

The chain combines TRBV5-1 with TRBJ2-7; D call uncertain. The germline CDR1 and CDR2 sequences are SGHRS and YFSETQ. The ends were cut back, 4 bases at V and 7 bases at J, with 21 bases in the middle. The length of the CDR3 is 15 residues. CDR3: CASSPATAPSEEQYF. CDR3 nucleotides: TGCGCCAGCAGCCCGGCAACAGCTCCTTCGGAGGAGCAGTACTTC. Full variable domain (missing parts from reference TRBV5-1 and TRBJ2-7): KAGVTQTPRYLIKTRGQQVTLSCSPISGHRSVSWYQQTPGQGLQFLFEYFSETQRNKGNFPGRFSGRQFSNSRSEMNVSTLELGDSALYLCASSPATAPSEEQYFGPGTRLTVT.

This clonotype was recorded a few times. This chain joins TRBV5-1 and TRBJ2-1, with TRBD2 matching over 15 bases. CDR1 SGHRS and CDR2 YFSETQ come from the germline V gene. After removal of 4 bases from V and 4 bases from J, the junction contained 9 bases not matched to a gene. This CDR3 has 18 residues. The CDR3 loop reads CASSPRTSGGAGYNEQFF. In nucleotides, the CDR3 is TGCGCCAGCAGCCCGAGGACTAGCGGGGGGGCAGGATACAATGAGCAGTTCTTC.

V and J are TRBV5-5 and TRBJ2-5; maybe TRBD2 (5 bases). The V and J ends lost 4 bases and 5 bases respectively, with 18 bases between them. Germline CDR1 is SGHKS and CDR2 is YYEKEE (reference sequence). There are 15 residues in the CDR3. This chain's CDR3 is CASSRHGQRTETQYF. CDR3 coding DNA: TGTGCCAGCAGCCGACACGGTCAGCGGACCGAGACCCAGTACTTC. Full variable domain (outside the CDR3, taken from reference TRBV5-5 and TRBJ2-5): DAGVTQSPTHLIKTRGQQVTLRCSPISGHKSVSWYQQVLGQGPQFIFQYYEKEERGRGNFPDRFSARQFPNYSSELNVNALLLGDSALYLCASSRHGQRTETQYFGPGTRLLVL.

This clonotype was seen a handful of times. The rearrangement uses TRBV11-2 and TRBJ1-2; D not certain. The V gene's germline CDR1 is SGHAT and CDR2 FQNNGV. This CDR3 spans 12 amino acids. V was clipped by 5 bases and J by 5 bases, with 9 bases between them. The CDR3 bases are TGTGCCAGCAGCCTGGGATGGTATGGCTACACCTTC. Translating it yields CASSLGWYGYTF. Complete variable domain (other parts from reference TRBV11-2 and TRBJ1-2): EAGVAQSPRYKIIEKRQSVAFWCNPISGHATLYWYQQILGQGPKLLIQFQNNGVVDDSQLPKDRFSAERLKGVDSTLKIQPAKLEDSAVYLCASSLGWYGYTFGSGTRLTVV.